This TCR beta chain derives from a study of early stage breast cancer tumors. Across the study: Roughly 10-fold was the mean read coverage per sample.

In the case of this clone: Its antigen is not identified.

Study-level findings and limits: Commonly generated sequences made up most enriched TCRB sequences shared between patients. Functional markers like CD4, CD8 and FOXP3 were missed in bulk sequencing. Compared with adjacent normal breast tissue, tumors showed 2 to 2.5-fold greater T cell density and higher clonality.

J lost 3 bases, V lost 6 bases, and 7 bases had no gene match. Germline CDR1 and CDR2: LNHDA and SQIVND (reference sequence). This CDR3 comprises 15 residues. Using immunoSEQ multiplex PCR, the repertoire was profiled, and TCRdb retains in-frame clones only, with some absent. The sample carries tens of thousands of clones, 70% to 75% recorded once. V and J are TRBV19 and TRBJ2-5; 10 nucleotides line up with TRBD1. The source of this sequence is a person aged 25 to 39 with breast cancer. Sequenced input: breast tumor tissue. CDR3 DNA sequence: TGTGCCAGTAGCCGGGACAGGGGAGGAGAAGAGACCCAGTACTTC. The encoded protein is CASSRDRGGEETQYF.